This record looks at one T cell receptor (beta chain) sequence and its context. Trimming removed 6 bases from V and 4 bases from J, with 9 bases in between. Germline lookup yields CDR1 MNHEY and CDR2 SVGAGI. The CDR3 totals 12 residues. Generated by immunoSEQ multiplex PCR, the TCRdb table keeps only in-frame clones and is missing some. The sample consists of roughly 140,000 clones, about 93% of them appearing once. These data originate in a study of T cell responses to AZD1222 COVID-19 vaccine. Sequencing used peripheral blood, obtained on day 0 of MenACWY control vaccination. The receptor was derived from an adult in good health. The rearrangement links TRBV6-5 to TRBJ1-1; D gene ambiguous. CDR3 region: CASSFDGTEAFF. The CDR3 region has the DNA TGTGCCAGCAGCTTCGACGGCACTGAAGCTTTCTTT.